The following is a T cell receptor beta chain sequence with its context. Antigen specificity is unknown. Trimming shortened V by 4 bases and J by 6 bases, and 17 bases separated the two germline ends. Per germline, CDR1 SNHLY and CDR2 FYNNEI. This CDR3 spans 15 amino acids. These data belong to a study of long-term antiretroviral therapy in people with HIV. At survey level, the immunoSEQ assay was run in its v3.0 version. The method was immunoSEQ multiplex PCR; TCRdb's version includes in-frame clones alone and lacks a portion of them. The data show about 28,000 clones, with roughly 93% seen just once and about a tenth held by the top ten. Regarding the study as a whole: No data were available on ART adherence, viral resistance or therapy changes.

This sequence was found in a man between 35 and 55 years old with HIV. The sample consisted of unsorted PBMCs, taken 6.2 years after starting antiretroviral therapy. The chain recombines TRBV2 with TRBJ2-3; either TRBD1 or TRBD2 may supply D (5 bases each). In DNA, the CDR3 is TGTGCCAGCAGTGTGGGGCTAGCCCTACCGGATACGCAGTATTTT. Translation gives CASSVGLALPDTQYF. Complete variable domain (other parts from reference TRBV2 and TRBJ2-3): EPEVTQTPSHQVTQMGQEVILRCVPISNHLYFYWYRQILGQKVEFLVSFYNNEISEKSEIFDDQFSVERPDGSNFTLKIRSTKLEDSAMYFCASSVGLALPDTQYFGPGTRLTVL.